One sample yielded the 30 T cell receptor beta chains listed below, sequenced in a study of T cells in Graves' hyperthyroidism and ophthalmopathy. RNA transcripts gave rise to amplified TCR beta CDR3 regions. First-round RT-PCR of the TCR CDR3 relied on the HTBI primer set. MiXCR, run by TCRdb on the multiplex PCR reads, gives a single entry per CDR3 protein. This sample has hundreds of thousands of distinct CDR3 sequences, with about 15% found just once. The sample consisted of blood. The receptors shown here come from a woman younger than 45 with Graves' hyperthyroidism.

Only a few counts were recorded for this clonotype. The chain links TRBV9 to TRBJ1-5; a weak D match, TRBD1 (5 bases). Trimming removed 4 bases from V and 3 bases from J, with 14 bases in between. The CDR3 loop spans 15 amino acids. Per germline, CDR1 SGDLS and CDR2 YYNGEE. The CDR3, as DNA: TGTGCCAGCAGCTCGGAGACAGAGCCCAATCAGCCCCAGCATTTT. Protein product: CASSSETEPNQPQHF.

The CDR3 here is CSATRDRGYEQYF. The CDR3 nucleotides read TGCAGTGCCACTCGCGACAGGGGCTACGAGCAGTACTTC. This sequence joins TRBV20-1 and TRBJ2-7, with 8 bases identical to TRBD1. The CDR3 contains 13 residues. The V gene's germline CDR1 is DFQATT and CDR2 SNEGSKA (reference sequence). The junction had 7 bases not matched to a gene; V was cut back by 6 bases and J by 3 bases.

With regard to this clonotype: A much more abundant neighbour one base away suggests this may be a read error. The chain uses TRBV28 and TRBJ2-1; maybe TRBD1 (6 bases). The length of the CDR3 is 12 residues. Germline CDR1 reads MDHEN; CDR2 reads SYDVKM. Trimming pared 8 bases from V and 1 base from J, leaving 6 bases between. The CDR3 coding sequence is TGTGCCAGCGGACAGTCCTACAATGAGCAGTTCTTC. Translated, it gives CASGQSYNEQFF.

This sequence joins TRBV6-6 and TRBJ2-5; 9 bases map to TRBD2. The CDR3 sequence is 17 residues long. The germline V gene encodes CDR1 MNHNY and CDR2 SVGAGI (reference sequence). V lost 0 bases and J lost 5; bases outside the gene matches: 10. This CDR3 is CASSYSRLAEGSETQYF. The CDR3 DNA reads as TGTGCCAGCAGTTACTCCCGACTAGCGGAGGGGAGCGAGACCCAGTACTTC.

The rearrangement links TRBV7-9 to TRBJ1-4; 12 bases line up with TRBD1. This CDR3 spans 17 amino acids. V shed 5 bases, J shed 7 bases, and the junction held 11 bases outside the gene matches. Looked up from germline, CDR1 is SEHNR and CDR2 is FQNEAQ (reference sequence). In nucleotides, the CDR3 is TGTGCCAGCAGCCCCGGGACAGGGGGCATGAGTGCTGAAAAACTGTTTTTT. This translates into CASSPGTGGMSAEKLFF.

In its sample, this clonotype was seen a few times. The genes are TRBV7-2 and TRBJ2-5; TRBD2 aligns across 8 bases. J lost 5 bases, V lost 6 bases, and 17 bases had no gene match. Germline V gene lookup returns CDR1 SGHTA and CDR2 FQGNSA. CDR3 length equals 17 residues. The CDR3 DNA follows: TGTGCCAGCAGTTTCTCCGGGACTAGGGAACCTTGGGAGACCCAGTACTTC. This gives the protein CASSFSGTREPWETQYF.

This clonotype came up many times. This chain connects TRBV7-2 to TRBJ2-2, with a weak D call TRBD2 (5 bases). The CDR3 is made up of 15 amino acids. Germline V gene sequence: CDR1 SGHTA, CDR2 FQGNSA. V was shortened by 5 bases and J by 6 bases, with 16 bases between the two germline ends. The CDR3 bases are TGTGCCAGCAGCGCCAACAAGAGGGAAGCCGGGGAGCTGTTTTTT. Residues: CASSANKREAGELFF.

This clonotype has at least ten counts. V is TRBV2 and J is TRBJ1-5, with D tentatively TRBD1 (6 bases). The ends were cut back, 7 bases at V and 0 bases at J, with 13 bases in the middle. This CDR3 region has 15 residues. Germline loops: CDR1 SNHLY, CDR2 FYNNEI. For the CDR3, the DNA is TGTGCCAGCAAGGGGGGGGTTAATAGCAATCAGCCCCAGCATTTT. Translated: CASKGGVNSNQPQHF.

The chain carries TRBV12-3 or TRBV12-4 and TRBJ1-2, with D perhaps TRBD1 (5 bases). The ends were cut back, 5 bases at V and 8 bases at J, with 15 bases in the middle. This CDR3 contains 13 residues. The CDR3 sequence is CASSLGPSPGYTF. As DNA, the CDR3 is TGTGCCAGCAGTCTGGGACCGTCTCCGGGCTACACCTTC.

The table lists this clonotype with many counts. This chain joins TRBV12-3 or TRBV12-4 and TRBJ1-3; no firm D call. This CDR3 has 10 amino acids. The ends were cut back, 2 bases at V and 7 bases at J, with 0 bases in the middle. DNA for the CDR3: TGTGCCAGCAGTTTAAACACCATATATTTT. The encoded protein is CASSLNTIYF.

In its sample, this clonotype was seen a few times. The V gene is TRBV9, the J gene TRBJ2-5; D possibly corresponds to TRBD2 (5 bases). The germline V gene has CDR1 SGDLS and CDR2 YYNGEE. Trimming took 0 bases from V and 5 from J, leaving 14 bases between them. The CDR3 extends over 15 amino acids. In nucleotides, the CDR3 is TGTGCCAGCAGCGTAGGGGCTAGCCACTGGGAGACCCAGTACTTC. This encodes CASSVGASHWETQYF.

V is TRBV5-1 and J is TRBJ2-1, with 9 bases fitting TRBD2. Germline V gene sequence: CDR1 SGHRS, CDR2 YFSETQ. J was trimmed by 9 bases and V by 0 bases; bases with no gene match: 4. This CDR3 spans 14 amino acids. The CDR3 reads CASSLGGTSFEQFF. The CDR3 DNA sequence: TGCGCCAGCAGCTTGGGGGGGACTAGCTTTGAGCAGTTCTTC.

Ten or more counts support this clonotype. The chain combines TRBV2 with TRBJ2-5; TRBD2 matches at 12 bases. The CDR3 length is 16 residues. Germline assignment: CDR1 SNHLY and CDR2 FYNNEI. The J segment lost 5 bases and the V segment lost 3 bases, leaving 7 bases of the junction unmatched. Here the CDR3 DNA reads TGTGCCAGCAGTGACCCTCTAGCGGGAGGGATGGAGACCCAGTACTTC. Protein sequence: CASSDPLAGGMETQYF.

At least ten counts were recorded for this clonotype. The V and J genes are TRBV6-1 and TRBJ1-1; D might be TRBD1 (5 bases). The CDR3 has 18 residues. Germline V CDR1 and CDR2: MNHNS, SASEGT. V was trimmed by 5 bases and J by 0 bases, leaving 22 bases between them. The CDR3 coding sequence is TGTGCCAGCAGTAAGACAGTCCTAATCCCCCGGGTGAACACTGAAGCTTTCTTT. This sequence encodes CASSKTVLIPRVNTEAFF.

This clonotype was found a few times. The CDR3 DNA follows: TGCAGCGTTGAGATGACAGGGGGCGGCTACACCTTC. Protein: CSVEMTGGGYTF. The V call is TRBV29-1, the J call TRBJ1-2; the match to TRBD1 covers 10 bases. This CDR3 has 12 amino acids. Germline CDR1 is SQVTM and CDR2 is ANQGSEA. V shed 3 bases and J 8 bases; nucleotides not matched to a gene: 3.

There are many counts of this clonotype. V is TRBV2 and J is TRBJ1-1; D is possibly TRBD1 (5 bases). The CDR3 length is 13 residues. CDR1 is SNHLY and CDR2 is FYNNEI in the germline V gene. The V end was cut by 4 bases, the J end by 10 bases, with 16 bases between. DNA of the CDR3: TGTGCCAGCAGTGTTAGAGGGGCAGAGGGAGCTTTCTTT. Amino acids: CASSVRGAEGAFF.

This clonotype was seen a few times. The CDR3 DNA follows: TGTGCCAGTAGTATAGGGCTAGAGGAGACCCAGTACTTC. Encoded protein: CASSIGLEETQYF. The rearrangement uses TRBV19 and TRBJ2-5; no clear D gene. The CDR3 runs to 13 residues. Germline lookup yields CDR1 LNHDA and CDR2 SQIVND (reference sequence). With 1 base removed from V and 5 bases from J, the gap between germline ends came to 8 bases.

The V and J genes are TRBV7-2 and TRBJ2-2; a possible D gene is TRBD2 (5 bases). CDR1 is SGHTA and CDR2 is FQGNSA in the germline V gene. This CDR3 has 15 residues. Trimming cost V 2 bases and J 8 bases, with 15 bases left between them. CDR3 nucleotides: TGTGCCAGCAGCTTATCATCGGGGTCGAGGGGGGAGCTGTTTTTT. Protein: CASSLSSGSRGELFF.

The J gene is TRBJ2-5, the V gene TRBV12-3 or TRBV12-4; D is unresolved. The CDR3 consists of 12 residues. V lost 3 bases to trimming and J lost 5 bases, with 7 bases between them. The CDR3: CASSFSWETQYF. The CDR3 nucleotides are TGTGCCAGCAGTTTTTCCTGGGAGACCCAGTACTTC.

The sample holds many counts of this clonotype. V gene TRBV28 combines with J gene TRBJ2-2, with 9 bases lining up with TRBD1. Germline-derived CDR1 and CDR2 are MDHEN and SYDVKM. Germline trimming cut 5 bases from V and 5 bases from J; bases unmatched to any gene: 6. This CDR3 has 15 residues. The CDR3 loop is CASSNDRGYTGELFF. The DNA of the CDR3 is TGTGCCAGCAGTAACGACAGGGGGTATACCGGGGAGCTGTTTTTT.

The table lists this clonotype with a few counts. The V gene is TRBV20-1, the J gene TRBJ2-4; D perhaps matches TRBD2 (5 bases). CDR1 DFQATT and CDR2 SNEGSKA come from the germline V gene (reference sequence). This CDR3 has 13 amino acids. Deletions cut 3 bases from V and 8 bases from J, with 14 bases between. The CDR3 DNA reads TGCAGTGCTAGCCCTAGTACTAGTTACATTCAGTACTTC. Protein: CSASPSTSYIQYF.

This clonotype showed up just a few times. The V call is TRBV18, the J call TRBJ2-4; the match to TRBD1 covers 7 bases. The germline CDR1 and CDR2 sequences are KGHSH and LQKENI. This CDR3 has 14 amino acids. V shed 6 bases and J 7 bases; nucleotides not matched to a gene: 9. In DNA, the CDR3 is TGTGCCAGCTCGCCCGGACAGGTTAACAACATTCAGTACTTC. Translation: CASSPGQVNNIQYF.

V gene TRBV20-1 combines with J gene TRBJ2-7; 14 bases match TRBD2. The V segment lost 2 bases and the J segment 3 bases; nucleotides outside the gene matches: 9. The CDR3 spans 17 residues. Germline V CDR1 and CDR2: DFQATT, SNEGSKA (reference sequence). This CDR3 reads CSARSGTSGSWLYEQYF. The CDR3, as DNA: TGCAGTGCTAGATCTGGGACTAGCGGGAGCTGGCTCTACGAGCAGTACTTC.

Ten or more counts support this clonotype. This rearrangement joins TRBV20-1 to TRBJ2-2; a weak D match, TRBD2 (6 bases). Germline assignment: CDR1 DFQATT and CDR2 SNEGSKA (reference sequence). The CDR3 totals 15 residues. V was cut by 3 bases and J by 1 base, with 12 bases left in between. For the CDR3, the DNA is TGCAGTGCTAGCGGGAGAGGTCGGAACACCGGGGAGCTGTTTTTT. It encodes CSASGRGRNTGELFF.

The sample holds a few counts of this clonotype. The rearrangement joins TRBV28 to TRBJ1-3; a weak D match, TRBD1 (5 bases). This CDR3 has 15 residues. V was clipped by 4 bases and J by 0 bases, with 10 bases between them. Germline CDR1 MDHEN, CDR2 SYDVKM. The CDR3 is CASSSGPRSGNTIYF. CDR3 sequence (DNA): TGTGCCAGCAGTTCGGGACCCCGCTCTGGAAACACCATATATTTT.

This clonotype occurred many times. The rearrangement uses TRBV6-1 and TRBJ1-5; unclear D gene. V was clipped by 0 bases and J by 5 bases, with 11 bases between them. The germline V gene has CDR1 MNHNS and CDR2 SASEGT. This CDR3 is built from 15 residues. CDR3 DNA sequence: TGTGCCAGCAGTGAAGCGCGGGTTATCGATCAGCCCCAGCATTTT. Protein: CASSEARVIDQPQHF.

This clonotype came up many times. The J gene is TRBJ2-5, the V gene TRBV20-1; D is ambiguous. The germline V gene has CDR1 DFQATT and CDR2 SNEGSKA (reference sequence). Trimming took 5 bases from V and 4 from J, leaving 14 bases between them. The CDR3 is made up of 13 amino acids. CDR3 bases: TGCAGTGCTCCCCCGGTAGTCGGAGAGACCCAGTACTTC. Its protein is CSAPPVVGETQYF.

This clonotype was observed a few times. The V gene is TRBV11-2, the J gene TRBJ2-3; D ambiguous. This CDR3 spans 14 amino acids. The germline gives CDR1 SGHAT, CDR2 FQNNGV. Trimming left V 2 bases short and J 1 base short, with 7 bases between. Written as DNA, the CDR3 is TGTGCCAGCAGCTTATACTCCGGCACAGATACGCAGTATTTT. Translated: CASSLYSGTDTQYF.

This clonotype came up many times. The chain links TRBV12-3 or TRBV12-4 to TRBJ1-1; the D is unclear. Trimming left V 3 bases short and J 4 bases short, with 6 bases between. CDR3 length: 12 amino acids. The CDR3 is CASSFISTEAFF. For the CDR3, the DNA is TGTGCCAGCAGTTTCATCAGCACTGAAGCTTTCTTT.

This clonotype was counted ten times or more. The chain links TRBV12-3 or TRBV12-4 to TRBJ2-5; D possibly matches TRBD1 or TRBD2 (6 bases each). Trimming removed 5 bases from V and 5 bases from J, with 15 bases in between. The CDR3 is 14 residues long. The CDR3 reads CASSLPGAGETQYF. The DNA for the CDR3 is TGTGCCAGCAGTCTTCCGGGGGCTGGCGAGACCCAGTACTTC.